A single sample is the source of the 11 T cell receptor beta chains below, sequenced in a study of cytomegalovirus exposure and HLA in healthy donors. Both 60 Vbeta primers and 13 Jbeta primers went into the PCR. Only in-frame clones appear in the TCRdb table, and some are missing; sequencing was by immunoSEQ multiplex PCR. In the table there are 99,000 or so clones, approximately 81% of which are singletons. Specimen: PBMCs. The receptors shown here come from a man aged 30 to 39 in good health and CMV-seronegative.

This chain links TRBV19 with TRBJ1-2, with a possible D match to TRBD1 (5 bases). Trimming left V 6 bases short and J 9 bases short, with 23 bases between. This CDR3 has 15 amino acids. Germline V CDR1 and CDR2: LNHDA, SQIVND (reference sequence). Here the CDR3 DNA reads TGTGCCAGTAGCCAATCACCAGGGAACTATGTACGCTACACCTTC. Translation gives CASSQSPGNYVRYTF.

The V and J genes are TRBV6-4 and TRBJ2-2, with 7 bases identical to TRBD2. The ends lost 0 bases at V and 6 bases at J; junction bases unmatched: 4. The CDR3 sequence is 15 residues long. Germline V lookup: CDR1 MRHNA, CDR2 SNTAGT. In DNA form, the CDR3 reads TGTGCCAGCAGTGACTCGGGGGAGGGTGCCGGGGAGCTGTTTTTT. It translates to CASSDSGEGAGELFF.

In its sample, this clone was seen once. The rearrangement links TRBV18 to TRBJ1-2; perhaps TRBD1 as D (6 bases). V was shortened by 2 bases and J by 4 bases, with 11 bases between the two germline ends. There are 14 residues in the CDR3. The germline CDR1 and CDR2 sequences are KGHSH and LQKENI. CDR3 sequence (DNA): TGTGCCAGCTCACCAGTACAGGGCGGCTATGGCTACACCTTC. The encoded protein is CASSPVQGGYGYTF. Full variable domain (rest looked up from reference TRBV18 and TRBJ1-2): NAGVMQNPRHLVRRRGQEARLRCSPMKGHSHVYWYRQLPEEGLKFMVYLQKENIIDESGMPKERFSAEFPKEGPSILRIQQVVRGDSAAYFCASSPVQGGYGYTFGSGTRLTVV.

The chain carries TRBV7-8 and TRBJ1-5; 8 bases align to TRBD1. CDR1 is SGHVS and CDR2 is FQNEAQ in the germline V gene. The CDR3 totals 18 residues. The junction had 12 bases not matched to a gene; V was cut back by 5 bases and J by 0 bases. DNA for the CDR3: TGTGCCAGCAGCAAGGACAGGGTATCGTTCTATAGCAATCAGCCCCAGCATTTT. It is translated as CASSKDRVSFYSNQPQHF.

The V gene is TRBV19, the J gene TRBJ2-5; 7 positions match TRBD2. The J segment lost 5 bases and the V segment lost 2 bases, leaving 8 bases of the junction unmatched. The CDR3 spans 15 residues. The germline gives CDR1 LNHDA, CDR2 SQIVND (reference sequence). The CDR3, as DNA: TGTGCCAGTAGTATAACGGCGGGGGAGGGGGAGACCCAGTACTTC. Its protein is CASSITAGEGETQYF.

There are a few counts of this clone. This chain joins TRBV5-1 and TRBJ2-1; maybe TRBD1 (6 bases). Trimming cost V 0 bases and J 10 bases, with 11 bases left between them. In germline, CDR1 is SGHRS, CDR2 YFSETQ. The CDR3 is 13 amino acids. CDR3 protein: CASSLDRAREQFF. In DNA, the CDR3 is TGCGCCAGCAGCTTGGACAGGGCCCGAGAGCAGTTCTTC. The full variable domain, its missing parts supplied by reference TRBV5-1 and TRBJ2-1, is KAGVTQTPRYLIKTRGQQVTLSCSPISGHRSVSWYQQTPGQGLQFLFEYFSETQRNKGNFPGRFSGRQFSNSRSEMNVSTLELGDSALYLCASSLDRAREQFFGPGTRLTVL.

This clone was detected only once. The CDR3 bases are TGCGCCAGCAGCCAAGAGGCCCTAGCGGAGCGAGTTCCCTACGAGCAGTACTTC. Its translation is CASSQEALAERVPYEQYF. V gene TRBV4-3 combines with J gene TRBJ2-7; 7 bases are a match to TRBD2. After removal of 0 bases from V and 2 bases from J, the junction contained 13 bases not matched to a gene. Germline loops: CDR1 LGHNA, CDR2 YSLEER. The CDR3 spans 18 residues.

Written as DNA, the CDR3 is TGTGCCAACTGGGGCTGGCCCCAGCATTTT. Translating gives CANWGWPQHF. V and J are TRBV19 and TRBJ1-5; tentative D call: TRBD1 (5 bases). V lost 10 bases to trimming and J lost 9 bases, with 10 bases between them. The CDR3 spans 10 residues. CDR1 and CDR2 (germline): LNHDA, SQIVND (reference sequence).

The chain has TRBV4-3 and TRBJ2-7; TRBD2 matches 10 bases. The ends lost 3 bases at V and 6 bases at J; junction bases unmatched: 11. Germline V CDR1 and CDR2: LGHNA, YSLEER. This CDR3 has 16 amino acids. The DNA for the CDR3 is TGCGCCAGCAGCCAGGCAGGGCTAGCGGGAGTGAGCGAGCAGTACTTC. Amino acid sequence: CASSQAGLAGVSEQYF.

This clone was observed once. CDR3 in DNA: TGTGCCAGCTCACCACCTTCAGGGATTAGGCATACGCAGTATTTT. It encodes CASSPPSGIRHTQYF. The chain links TRBV18 to TRBJ2-3, with a tentative D call TRBD1 (5 bases). The V gene's germline CDR1 is KGHSH and CDR2 LQKENI. Trimming cost V 0 bases and J 7 bases, with 14 bases left between them. This CDR3 is 15 amino acids long.

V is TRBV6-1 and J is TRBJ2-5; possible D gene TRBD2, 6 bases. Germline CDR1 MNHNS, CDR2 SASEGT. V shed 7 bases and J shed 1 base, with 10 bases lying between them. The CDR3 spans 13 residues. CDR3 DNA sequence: TGTGCCAGCATACGGACTATCCAAGAGACCCAGTACTTC. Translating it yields CASIRTIQETQYF.